The present T cell receptor (beta chain) was sequenced within a study of T cell responses to AZD1222 COVID-19 vaccine. Some clones are missing from TCRdb's copy, which holds only in-frame ones; the method was immunoSEQ multiplex PCR. The data show more than 110,000 clones, with around 90% seen just once and approximately 2.8% held by the top ten. Turning to this clone: Its specificity is not known.

Both about-4-week and about-12-week second-dose recipients were combined. Findings of the study overall: Most donors were white British and more were female, and clonal diversity was possibly underestimated. At baseline, seropositivity was found in only a handful of AZD1222 recipients. Nearly half of unique spike-specific TCRs reportedly avoided B.1.351 and B.1.1.7 mutated regions.

This sample comprised peripheral blood, obtained 28 days after the second AZD1222 dose. This clonotype originated in an adult who received the AZD1222 COVID-19 vaccine.

The DNA of the CDR3 is TGTGCCAGCGCGGAGGGCAGGATCACAGATACGCAGTATTTT. Amino acids: CASAEGRITDTQYF. The chain links TRBV2 to TRBJ2-3; perhaps TRBD2 as D (6 bases). Germline V gene lookup returns CDR1 SNHLY and CDR2 FYNNEI. V lost 8 bases, J lost 2 bases, and 14 bases lay in between. The CDR3 contains 14 residues. Using reference TRBV2 and TRBJ2-3 for the parts outside the CDR3, the full variable domain is EPEVTQTPSHQVTQMGQEVILRCVPISNHLYFYWYRQILGQKVEFLVSFYNNEISEKSEIFDDQFSVERPDGSNFTLKIRSTKLEDSAMYFCASAEGRITDTQYFGPGTRLTVL.